Detailed here is one TCR beta chain. Its antigen is undetermined. PBMCs numbering 2 million and stored at -80 C yielded the unsorted libraries. With 10-nucleotide random UMIs included, cDNA was synthesized by 5'RACE. MiXCR, run by TCRdb on the 5' RACE reads, gives a single entry per CDR3 protein. The sample includes some 21,000 distinct CDR3 sequences, around 16% of them seen just once. The data belong to a study of neurological immune-mediated disorders. Study-level results: It was HTLV-1-associated myelopathy that showed the most TCR clonal expansion, while multiple sclerosis showed the least, falling below healthy controls.

Germline V lookup: CDR1 DFQATT, CDR2 SNEGSKA (reference sequence). V was pared by 3 bases and J by 7 bases, with 2 bases between. The CDR3 runs 9 residues. The sample was PBMCs. The V call is TRBV20-1, the J call TRBJ2-3; D gene uncertain. The origin of this receptor is a female donor with HTLV-1-associated myelopathy (HAM/TSP). CDR3 residues: CSASHTQYF. Written as DNA, the CDR3 is TGCAGTGCTAGCCATACGCAGTATTTT.